What follows are 19 T cell receptor beta chains derived from one specimen sequenced in a study of response to subunit inactivated influenza vaccine. TCRdb re-derived calls from the RT-PCR reads in MiXCR, one entry per CDR3 protein. This table has about 500,000 distinct CDR3 sequences, approximately 15% appearing once. The sequenced sample was CD4+ T cells sorted from PBMCs, obtained about 24 months after vaccination. These receptors all stem from a man between 50 and 75 years old who received an inactivated influenza vaccine.

The chain couples TRBV20-1 to TRBJ2-2; TRBD1 agrees at 10 bases. Losses at the gene ends were 6 bases for V and 7 bases for J; bases not matched to a gene: 17. This CDR3 has 17 residues. Germline V lookup: CDR1 DFQATT, CDR2 SNEGSKA (reference sequence). This CDR3 is CSAVRRTGGTAGGELFF. The CDR3 nucleotides read TGCAGTGCGGTGCGAAGGACAGGGGGAACCGCAGGCGGGGAGCTGTTTTTT.

This clonotype came up a few times. The CDR3 sequence: CASSLAGTGEGWTQYF. The CDR3 region has the DNA TGCGCCAGCAGCTTGGCCGGGACAGGCGAAGGTTGGACCCAGTACTTC. The chain links TRBV5-1 to TRBJ2-5; 8 positions match TRBD1. This CDR3 contains 16 residues. J gave up 7 bases and V 0 bases, and 11 bases lay outside the gene matches. Germline loops: CDR1 SGHRS, CDR2 YFSETQ.

The chain links TRBV3-1 to TRBJ2-3; 7 bases agree with TRBD1. Germline lookup yields CDR1 LGHDT and CDR2 YNNKEL (reference sequence). The CDR3 runs 15 residues. V trimming: 5 bases; J trimming: 2 bases; junction bases outside the gene matches: 7. The CDR3 sequence: CASSRWDSYTDTQYF. As DNA, the CDR3 is TGTGCCAGCAGCAGATGGGACAGCTACACAGATACGCAGTATTTT.

This clonotype has a handful of counts. CDR3 residues: CASSQGPGSYYEQYF. CDR3 nucleotide sequence: TGCGCCAGCAGCCAAGGACCAGGGTCGTACTACGAGCAGTACTTC. The V and J genes are TRBV5-1 and TRBJ2-7, with a tentative D call TRBD1 (5 bases). The germline V gene encodes CDR1 SGHRS and CDR2 YFSETQ. V was pared by 4 bases and J by 3 bases, with 17 bases between. This CDR3 comprises 15 residues.

This clonotype was seen more than once but under ten times. This chain links TRBV9 with TRBJ2-1; TRBD2 agrees at 13 bases. The CDR3 extends over 15 amino acids. With 0 bases clipped from V and 10 bases from J, the junction kept 4 bases outside the gene matches. Per germline, CDR1 SGDLS and CDR2 YYNGEE. The CDR3 spells CASSVDPGLAGEQFF. The DNA of the CDR3 is TGTGCCAGCAGCGTAGACCCGGGACTAGCGGGGGAGCAGTTCTTC.

V and J are TRBV7-2 and TRBJ1-6; 7 bases map to TRBD1. The V segment lost 6 bases and the J segment 6 bases; nucleotides outside the gene matches: 11. The CDR3 contains 16 residues. From germline, CDR1 is SGHTA and CDR2 FQGNSA. The CDR3 DNA reads TGTGCCAGCAGTCAGACAGGGCTGGGGAGTAATTCACCCCTCCACTTT. Protein product: CASSQTGLGSNSPLHF. The variable domain in full, with the rest retrieved from reference TRBV7-2 and TRBJ1-6, is GAGVSQSPSNKVTEKGKDVELRCDPISGHTALYWYRQSLGQGLEFLIYFQGNSAPDKSGLPSDRFSAERTGGSVSTLTIQRTQQEDSAVYLCASSQTGLGSNSPLHFGNGTRLTVT.

The chain uses TRBV12-3 or TRBV12-4 and TRBJ1-6; the match to TRBD1 covers 9 bases. The CDR3 loop spans 14 amino acids. V gave up 6 bases and J gave up 6 bases; unmatched junction bases: 3. CDR3: CASRSGQGNSPLHF. The CDR3 nucleotides are TGTGCCAGCAGATCGGGACAGGGTAATTCACCCCTCCACTTT.

This chain's CDR3 is CSGRRGGLLTEAFF. The CDR3 coding sequence is TGCAGCGGCCGGCGGGGGGGGCTTCTCACTGAAGCTTTCTTT. This chain connects TRBV29-1 to TRBJ1-1; a possible D gene is TRBD1 (6 bases). The ends were cut back, 7 bases at V and 4 bases at J, with 19 bases in the middle. CDR1 and CDR2 (germline): SQVTM, ANQGSEA. The CDR3 covers 14 residues.

V and J are TRBV3-1 and TRBJ2-7; 7 nucleotides match TRBD1. The CDR3 has 13 residues. CDR1 LGHDT and CDR2 YNNKEL come from the germline V gene (reference sequence). V lost 7 bases and J lost 2; bases outside the gene matches: 5. CDR3 region: CASTGTATYEQYF. CDR3 DNA sequence: TGTGCCAGCACTGGGACAGCGACCTACGAGCAGTACTTC.

CDR3 in DNA: TGTGCCAGCAGCTCCCCGGGACAGCCGGGCTATGGCTACACCTTC. Its protein product is CASSSPGQPGYGYTF. The J gene is TRBJ1-2, the V gene TRBV5-6, with 7 bases fitting TRBD1. Germline assignment: CDR1 SGHDT and CDR2 YYEEEE. Trimming removed 3 bases from V and 4 bases from J; junction bases left unmatched: 9. This CDR3 has 15 residues.

In its sample, this clonotype was seen many times. CDR3: CASRGTGARNTGELFF. In nucleotides, the CDR3 is TGTGCCAGCAGAGGCACAGGGGCCAGAAACACCGGGGAGCTGTTTTTT. The chain joins TRBV3-1 to TRBJ2-2; 7 nucleotides agree with TRBD1. Looked up from germline, CDR1 is LGHDT and CDR2 is YNNKEL (reference sequence). Trimming at V came to 6 bases and at J to 2 bases, leaving 9 bases not matched to a gene. The length of the CDR3 is 16 residues. Drawing the rest from reference TRBV3-1 and TRBJ2-2, the complete variable domain is DTAVSQTPKYLVTQMGNDKSIKCEQNLGHDTMYWYKQDSKKFLKIMFSYNNKELIINETVPNRFSPKSPDKAHLNLHINSLELGDSAVYFCASRGTGARNTGELFFGEGSRLTVL.

This clonotype was detected only a few times. The J gene is TRBJ2-7, the V gene TRBV12-3 or TRBV12-4; the D gene is possibly TRBD2 (6 bases). The CDR3 length is 14 residues. Deletions cut 7 bases from V and 2 bases from J, with 15 bases between. The CDR3 sequence: CASNPSGPTYEQYF. Here the CDR3 DNA reads TGTGCCAGCAACCCAAGCGGGCCCACCTACGAGCAGTACTTC.

This clonotype was detected only a few times. The chain recombines TRBV7-2 with TRBJ2-3, with 10 bases lining up with TRBD2. Germline V gene lookup returns CDR1 SGHTA and CDR2 FQGNSA. J lost 2 bases, V lost 5 bases, and 7 bases had no gene match. This CDR3 region has 16 residues. The CDR3 DNA follows: TGTGCCAGCAGCCTGCTAGCGGGGGACGCCACAGATACGCAGTATTTT. Its protein product is CASSLLAGDATDTQYF.

This clonotype was seen a few times. The V and J genes are TRBV15 and TRBJ1-2; maybe TRBD1 (5 bases). The V and J ends lost 5 bases and 2 bases respectively, with 12 bases between them. Germline V CDR1 and CDR2: LNHNV, YYDKDF (reference sequence). The CDR3 loop spans 14 amino acids. In nucleotides, the CDR3 is TGTGCCACCAGCGGACTGGGGCAGAACTATGGCTACACCTTC. This translates into CATSGLGQNYGYTF.

This clonotype was counted only a few times. J is TRBJ2-7 and V is TRBV2, with a possible D match to TRBD1 (5 bases). This CDR3 region has 14 residues. Trimming left V 6 bases short and J 4 bases short, with 16 bases between. Germline CDR1 SNHLY, CDR2 FYNNEI. CDR3 amino acids: CASRNRSGAYEQYF. As DNA, the CDR3 is TGTGCCAGCAGGAACAGGTCAGGAGCTTACGAGCAGTACTTC.

The chain carries TRBV7-9 and TRBJ2-7, with a tentative D call TRBD1 (5 bases). V was shortened by 5 bases and J by 0 bases, with 11 bases between the two germline ends. This CDR3 has 14 amino acids. The germline V gene has CDR1 SEHNR and CDR2 FQNEAQ (reference sequence). CDR3 DNA sequence: TGTGCCAGCAGCGACCGACAGAGCTCCTACGAGCAGTACTTC. This gives the protein CASSDRQSSYEQYF.

V gene TRBV5-6 combines with J gene TRBJ2-7; D is ambiguous. CDR1 is SGHDT and CDR2 is YYEEEE in the germline V gene. The V gene lost 0 bases and the J gene lost 4 bases, with 11 bases spanning the gap. CDR3 length: 14 residues. The CDR3 nucleotides are TGTGCCAGCAGCTTGGGGGCAGCCATGTACGAGCAGTACTTC. Translated, it gives CASSLGAAMYEQYF.

In its sample, this clonotype was seen a few times. The gene calls are TRBV19 and TRBJ2-7; 10 nucleotides line up with TRBD1. Trimming removed 4 bases from V and 6 bases from J; junction bases left unmatched: 12. The germline CDR1 and CDR2 sequences are LNHDA and SQIVND (reference sequence). The CDR3 runs 16 residues. The chain's CDR3 is CASSTRTGGPDAEQYF. CDR3 DNA sequence: TGTGCCAGTAGTACCCGGACAGGGGGGCCTGACGCCGAGCAGTACTTC. Based on the CDR3 plus reference TRBV19 and TRBJ2-7, the full variable domain is DGGITQSPKYLFRKEGQNVTLSCEQNLNHDAMYWYRQDPGQGLRLIYYSQIVNDFQKGDIAEGYSVSREKKESFPLTVTSAQKNPTAFYLCASSTRTGGPDAEQYFGPGTRLTVT.

The gene calls are TRBV6-2 or TRBV6-3 and TRBJ1-5, with D uncertain. Trimming shortened V by 7 bases and J by 4 bases, and 20 bases separated the two germline ends. The germline V gene encodes CDR1 MNHEY and CDR2 SVGEGT. The CDR3 covers 16 residues. Here the CDR3 DNA reads TGTGCCAGCACCATCCAAGGACCAATTTATAATCAGCCCCAGCATTTT. Protein product: CASTIQGPIYNQPQHF.